This T cell receptor (beta chain) appears in the sequencing data of a study of shared clonotypes between healthy human individuals. Study as a whole: CD8 memory received one plate per donor, CD8 naive two, CD4 memory three and CD4 naive three. The study, taken as a whole, reports: Around 5.3% of naive CD4 clonotypes were shared across four donors.

Naive CD8 cells, CD45RO-negative and positively selected for CCR7, excluded terminally differentiated effector memory CD45RA+ cells. The V end lost 5 bases, the J end lost 3 bases, and 11 bases lay between the germline ends. CDR1 and CDR2 (germline): GTSNPN, SVGIG (reference sequence). This CDR3 is built from 12 residues. Sequencing used immunoSEQ multiplex PCR; TCRdb keeps in-frame clones, though not all of them. The sample yields about 700,000 clones, approximately 90% seen once. With regard to this clone: As yet, its antigen is unknown. The sample carries other DNA sequences with the same CDR3.

The V gene is TRBV30, the J gene TRBJ2-7, with D tentatively TRBD2 (6 bases). Sequenced: naive CD8+ T cells sorted from blood. The sequence derives from a young man in good health. CDR3 region: CAWGGQGYEQYF. As DNA, the CDR3 is TGTGCCTGGGGAGGGCAGGGCTACGAGCAGTACTTC.